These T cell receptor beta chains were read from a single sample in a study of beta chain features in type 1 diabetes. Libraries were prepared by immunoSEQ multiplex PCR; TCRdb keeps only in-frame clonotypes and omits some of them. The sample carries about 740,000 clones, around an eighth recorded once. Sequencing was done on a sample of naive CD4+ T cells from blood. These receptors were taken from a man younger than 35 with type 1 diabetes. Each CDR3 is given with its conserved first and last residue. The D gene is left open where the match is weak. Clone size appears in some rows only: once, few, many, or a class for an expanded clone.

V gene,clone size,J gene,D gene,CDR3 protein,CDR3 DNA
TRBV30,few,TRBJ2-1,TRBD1,CAWSGGQGAHNEQFF,TGTGCCTGGAGTGGGGGACAGGGGGCCCACAATGAGCAGTTCTTC
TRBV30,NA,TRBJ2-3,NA,CAWSPRDGDTQYF,TGTGCCTGGAGTCCCCGGGACGGAGATACGCAGTATTTT
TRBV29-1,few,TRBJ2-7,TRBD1,CSAETGDYEQYF,TGCAGCGCAGAGACAGGGGACTACGAGCAGTACTTC
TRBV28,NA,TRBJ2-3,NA,CASSRVADTQYF,TGTGCCAGCTCACGGGTGGCAGATACGCAGTATTTT
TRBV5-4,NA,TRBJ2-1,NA,CASSLSSASSSYNEQFF,TGTGCCAGCAGCTTGTCTAGCGCCTCGAGCTCCTACAATGAGCAGTTCTTC
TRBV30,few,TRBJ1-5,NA,CAWSGAISNQPQHF,TGTGCCTGGAGTGGTGCTATTAGCAATCAGCCCCAGCATTTT
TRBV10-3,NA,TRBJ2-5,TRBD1,CAISLTGGETQYF,TGTGCCATCAGCCTGACAGGGGGCGAGACCCAGTACTTC
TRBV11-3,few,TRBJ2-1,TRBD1,CASSPPDRGDEQFF,TGTGCCAGCAGCCCCCCGGACAGGGGAGACGAGCAGTTCTTC
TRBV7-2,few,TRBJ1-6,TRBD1,CASSARTGGNSPLHF,TGTGCCAGCAGCGCCCGGACAGGGGGGAATTCACCCCTCCACTTT
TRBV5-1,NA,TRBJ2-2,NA,CASSFGGAELFF,TGCGCCAGCAGCTTCGGGGGCGCGGAGCTGTTTTTT
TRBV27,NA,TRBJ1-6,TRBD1,CASSWGTGVRNSPLHF,TGTGCCAGCAGCTGGGGGACAGGGGTTCGAAATTCACCCCTCCACTTT
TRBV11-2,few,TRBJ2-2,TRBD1,CASSPPGQLNTGELFF,TGTGCCAGCAGCCCACCGGGACAGCTGAACACCGGGGAGCTGTTTTTT
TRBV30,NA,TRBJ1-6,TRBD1,CAWRKAGTGGHELHF,TGTGCCTGGAGAAAGGCCGGGACAGGGGGGCATGAGCTCCACTTT
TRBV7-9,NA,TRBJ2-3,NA,CASSSPGWSTDTQYF,TGTGCCAGCAGCTCGCCGGGCTGGAGCACAGATACGCAGTATTTT
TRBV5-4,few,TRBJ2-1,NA,CASSLAGRNNEQFF,TGTGCCAGCAGCTTGGCCGGGCGGAACAATGAGCAGTTCTTC
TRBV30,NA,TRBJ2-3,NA,CAWSVATSTDTQYF,TGTGCCTGGAGCGTAGCGACTAGCACAGATACGCAGTATTTT
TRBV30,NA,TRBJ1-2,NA,CAWTPALIKGYTF,TGTGCCTGGACCCCGGCACTGATTAAGGGCTACACCTTC
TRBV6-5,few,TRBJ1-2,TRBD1,CASSYWGTGAGYTF,TGTGCCAGCAGTTACTGGGGCACAGGGGCTGGCTACACCTTC
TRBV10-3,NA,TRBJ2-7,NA,CAISPSPDRSEQYF,TGTGCCATCAGTCCAAGCCCCGACAGGAGCGAGCAGTACTTC
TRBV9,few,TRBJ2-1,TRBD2,CASSSRGSGPVDNEQFF,TGTGCCAGCAGCTCCCGCGGTAGCGGGCCGGTCGACAATGAGCAGTTCTTC
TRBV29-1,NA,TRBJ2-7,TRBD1,CSVEAPAGQGSSYEQYF,TGCAGCGTTGAAGCTCCCGCTGGACAGGGAAGCTCCTACGAGCAGTACTTC
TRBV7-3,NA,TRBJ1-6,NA,CASSPIGGGNNSPLHF,TGTGCCAGCAGCCCTATCGGAGGGGGGAATAATTCACCCCTCCACTTT
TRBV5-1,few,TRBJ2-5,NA,CASNRGRQETQYF,TGCGCCAGTAATAGGGGCAGGCAAGAGACCCAGTACTTC
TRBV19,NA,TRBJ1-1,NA,CASSLRPEDTEAFF,TGTGCCAGTAGTCTTAGACCGGAGGACACTGAAGCTTTCTTT
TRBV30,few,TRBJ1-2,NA,CAWSHYSYYGYTF,TGTGCCTGGAGTCACTACAGCTACTATGGCTACACCTTC
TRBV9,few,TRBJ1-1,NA,CASSQANTEAFF,TGTGCCAGCAGCCAAGCGAACACTGAAGCTTTCTTT
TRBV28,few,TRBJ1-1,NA,CASSSDGMNTEAFF,TGTGCCAGCAGTTCGGACGGAATGAACACTGAAGCTTTCTTT
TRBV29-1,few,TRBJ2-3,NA,CSVEGQTDTQYF,TGCAGCGTTGAAGGGCAAACAGATACGCAGTATTTT
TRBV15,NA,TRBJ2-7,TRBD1,CATSRDSAGGLYEQYF,TGTGCCACCAGCAGAGATTCGGCAGGGGGTTTGTACGAGCAGTACTTC
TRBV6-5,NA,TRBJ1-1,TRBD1,CASSTGGSYTEAFF,TGTGCCAGCAGTACAGGGGGTTCGTACACTGAAGCTTTCTTT
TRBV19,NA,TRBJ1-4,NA,CASTKGIQEKLFF,TGTGCCAGTACCAAAGGGATACAGGAAAAACTGTTTTTT
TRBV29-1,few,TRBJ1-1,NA,CSVERPLNTEAFF,TGCAGCGTTGAGCGGCCTTTAAACACTGAAGCTTTCTTT
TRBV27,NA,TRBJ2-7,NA,CASSLNSYSYEQYF,TGTGCCAGCAGTTTAAACAGCTACTCCTACGAGCAGTACTTC
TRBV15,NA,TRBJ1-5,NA,CATSRGSVKGASNQPQHF,TGTGCCACCAGCAGAGGATCGGTGAAAGGGGCTAGCAATCAGCCCCAGCATTTT
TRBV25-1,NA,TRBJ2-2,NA,CATSYSLMNTGELFF,TGTGCCACCTCGTACTCCCTGATGAACACCGGGGAGCTGTTTTTT
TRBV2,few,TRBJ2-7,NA,CASSTGPSYEQYF,TGTGCCAGCAGTACGGGACCGAGCTACGAGCAGTACTTC
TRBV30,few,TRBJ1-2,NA,CAWSRGTRDGYTF,TGTGCCTGGAGTCGGGGGACGAGAGATGGCTACACCTTC
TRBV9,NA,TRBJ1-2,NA,CASSPPTGGYGYTF,TGTGCCAGCAGCCCGCCGACAGGTGGGTATGGCTACACCTTC
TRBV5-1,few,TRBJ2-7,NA,CASSLIAGEQYF,TGCGCCAGCAGCTTGATAGCCGGCGAGCAGTACTTC
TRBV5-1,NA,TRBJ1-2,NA,CASSLTGSESYGYTF,TGCGCCAGCAGCTTGACAGGTTCAGAGTCCTATGGCTACACCTTC
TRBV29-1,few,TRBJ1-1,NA,CSVETLGKGGTEAFF,TGCAGCGTTGAGACCCTCGGAAAAGGGGGCACTGAAGCTTTCTTT
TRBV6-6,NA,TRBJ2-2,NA,CASSYYSGRELFF,TGTGCCAGCAGTTACTATTCAGGGAGGGAGCTGTTTTTT
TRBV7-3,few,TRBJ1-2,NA,CASSPSPNYGYTF,TGTGCCAGCAGCCCGAGTCCTAACTATGGCTACACCTTC
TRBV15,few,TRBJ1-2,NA,CATSKGGAYGYTF,TGTGCCACCAGCAAGGGGGGCGCCTATGGCTACACCTTC
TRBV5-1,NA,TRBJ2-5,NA,CASSWGRQFQETQYF,TGCGCCAGCAGCTGGGGCCGACAGTTCCAAGAGACCCAGTACTTC
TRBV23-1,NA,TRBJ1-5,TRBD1,CASHHPGQGGQPQHF,TGCGCCAGCCACCATCCGGGACAGGGAGGGCAGCCCCAGCATTTT
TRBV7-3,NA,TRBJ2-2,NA,CASSPTGVDTGELFF,TGTGCCAGCAGCCCCACGGGGGTAGACACCGGGGAGCTGTTTTTT
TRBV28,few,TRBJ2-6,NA,CASRPDLSGANVLTF,TGTGCCAGCAGACCGGACCTCTCCGGGGCCAACGTCCTGACTTTC
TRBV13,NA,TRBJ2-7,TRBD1,CASSLTGAYEQYF,TGTGCCAGCAGTCTAACAGGGGCCTACGAGCAGTACTTC
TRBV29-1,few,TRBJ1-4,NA,CSTRDKANEKLFF,TGCAGCACCAGGGACAAGGCTAATGAAAAACTGTTTTTT
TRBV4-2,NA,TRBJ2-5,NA,CASSQETDSPGQTQYF,TGTGCCAGCAGCCAAGAGACAGACTCACCCGGGCAGACCCAGTACTTC
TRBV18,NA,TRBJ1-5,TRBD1,CASSPGQGHQPQHF,TGTGCCAGCTCACCCGGACAGGGCCATCAGCCCCAGCATTTT
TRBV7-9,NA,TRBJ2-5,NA,CASSSGFKETQYF,TGTGCCAGCAGCTCGGGATTCAAAGAGACCCAGTACTTC
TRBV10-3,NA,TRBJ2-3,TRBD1,CAISEGDSSTDTQYF,TGTGCCATCAGTGAAGGGGACAGTAGCACAGATACGCAGTATTTT
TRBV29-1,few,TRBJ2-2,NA,CSVEGNTGELFF,TGCAGCGTTGAAGGGAACACCGGGGAGCTGTTTTTT
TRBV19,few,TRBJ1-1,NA,CASSIMLNTEAFF,TGTGCCAGTAGTATAATGTTAAACACTGAAGCTTTCTTT
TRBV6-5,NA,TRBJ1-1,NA,CASTRGVYTEAFF,TGTGCCAGCACCAGGGGCGTCTACACTGAAGCTTTCTTT